Here is one TCR beta chain with its context. Its antigen is unknown. The entry originates in a study of persistence of HIV-infected CD4 T cells. Study as a whole: A median of roughly 8 years of suppressive ART preceded sampling. General study findings and limits: CMV- and Gag-responding cells had lower TCRbeta richness than CD3/CD28-responding cells. Degenerate expanded CDR3beta sequences were enriched among CMV- and Gag-responding cells.

The stimulus was lysate of CMV-infected fibroblasts, around 10 ug/mL. CD40L/CD69 double-negative CD45RO-high memory CD4+ T cells were collected. The immunoSEQ assay was version 4, run in survey mode. Each sample used up to 1 ug genomic DNA diluted to 10 ng/uL. Clones were read by immunoSEQ multiplex PCR, and TCRdb kept only the in-frame ones, dropping some. This repertoire shows more than 35,000 clones, approximately 80% found once; its top ten account for 1.5% to 2%. The ends were cut back, 9 bases at V and 2 bases at J, with 13 bases in the middle. CDR1 is LNHDA, CDR2 SQIVND, per germline (reference sequence). The CDR3 runs to 13 residues.

The chain carries TRBV19 and TRBJ1-1; tentatively, D is TRBD1 (5 bases). This receptor was taken from an adult man with HIV who was CMV-seropositive. The specimen was CD4+ T cells sorted from PBMCs after roughly 17-hour stimulation, collected from a patient who received antiretroviral therapy. The CDR3 DNA is TGTGCCAGCGGACGGGGGAGTAACACTGAAGCTTTCTTT. Protein sequence: CASGRGSNTEAFF.